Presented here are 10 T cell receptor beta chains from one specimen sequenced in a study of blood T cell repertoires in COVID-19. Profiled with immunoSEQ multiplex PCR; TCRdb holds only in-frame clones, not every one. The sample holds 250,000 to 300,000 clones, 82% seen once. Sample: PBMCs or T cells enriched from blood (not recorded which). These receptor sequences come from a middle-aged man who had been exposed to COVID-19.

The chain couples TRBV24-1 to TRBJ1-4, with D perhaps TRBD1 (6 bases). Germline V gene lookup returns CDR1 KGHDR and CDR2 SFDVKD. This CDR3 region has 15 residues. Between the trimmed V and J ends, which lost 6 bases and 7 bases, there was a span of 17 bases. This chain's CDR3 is CATSTLTGLGEKLFF. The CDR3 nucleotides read TGTGCCACCAGTACCTTAACAGGGCTAGGTGAAAAACTGTTTTTT.

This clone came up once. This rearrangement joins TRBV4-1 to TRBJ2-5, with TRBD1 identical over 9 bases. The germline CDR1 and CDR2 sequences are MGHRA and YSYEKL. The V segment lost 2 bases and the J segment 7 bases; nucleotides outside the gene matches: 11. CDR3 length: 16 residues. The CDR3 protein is CASSQPRQGGVRTQYF. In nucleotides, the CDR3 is TGCGCCAGCAGCCAACCCCGACAGGGGGGCGTGCGGACCCAGTACTTC.

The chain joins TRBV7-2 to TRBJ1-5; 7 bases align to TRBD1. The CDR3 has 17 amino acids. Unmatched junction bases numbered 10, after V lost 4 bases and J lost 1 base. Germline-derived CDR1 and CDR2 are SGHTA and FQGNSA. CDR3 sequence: CASSSGGHTASNQPQHF. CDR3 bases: TGTGCCAGCAGCTCAGGGGGACATACCGCAAGCAATCAGCCCCAGCATTTT. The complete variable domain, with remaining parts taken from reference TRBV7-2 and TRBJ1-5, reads GAGVSQSPSNKVTEKGKDVELRCDPISGHTALYWYRQSLGQGLEFLIYFQGNSAPDKSGLPSDRFSAERTGGSVSTLTIQRTQQEDSAVYLCASSSGGHTASNQPQHFGDGTRLSIL.

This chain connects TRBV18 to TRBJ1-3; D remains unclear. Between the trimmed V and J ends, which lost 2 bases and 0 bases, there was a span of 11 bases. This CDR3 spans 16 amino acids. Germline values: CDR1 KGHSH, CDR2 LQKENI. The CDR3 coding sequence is TGTGCCAGCTCACCAACGGACGGACTCTCTGGAAACACCATATATTTT. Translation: CASSPTDGLSGNTIYF. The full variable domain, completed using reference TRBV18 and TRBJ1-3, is NAGVMQNPRHLVRRRGQEARLRCSPMKGHSHVYWYRQLPEEGLKFMVYLQKENIIDESGMPKERFSAEFPKEGPSILRIQQVVRGDSAAYFCASSPTDGLSGNTIYFGEGSWLTVV.

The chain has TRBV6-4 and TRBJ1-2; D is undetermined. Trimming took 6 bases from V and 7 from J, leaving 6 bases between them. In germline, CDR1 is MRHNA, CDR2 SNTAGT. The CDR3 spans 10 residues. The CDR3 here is CASRAGGYTF. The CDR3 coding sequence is TGTGCCAGCAGGGCGGGTGGCTACACCTTC.

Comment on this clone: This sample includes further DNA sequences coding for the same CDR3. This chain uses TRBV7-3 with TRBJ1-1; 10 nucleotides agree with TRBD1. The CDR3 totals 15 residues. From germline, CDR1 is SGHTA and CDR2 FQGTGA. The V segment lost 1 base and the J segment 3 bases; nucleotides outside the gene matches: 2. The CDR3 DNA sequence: TGTGCCAGCAGCTTAAGGGGGACAGGGGACACTGAAGCTTTCTTT. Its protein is CASSLRGTGDTEAFF. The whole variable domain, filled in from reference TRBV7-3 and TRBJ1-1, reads GAGVSQTPSNKVTEKGKYVELRCDPISGHTALYWYRQSLGQGPEFLIYFQGTGAADDSGLPNDRFFAVRPEGSVSTLKIQRTERGDSAVYLCASSLRGTGDTEAFFGQGTRLTVV.

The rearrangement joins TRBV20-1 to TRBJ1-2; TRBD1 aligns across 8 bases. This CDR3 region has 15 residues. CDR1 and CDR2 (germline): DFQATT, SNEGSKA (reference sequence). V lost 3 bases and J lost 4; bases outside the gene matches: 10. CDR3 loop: CSASMPHRGVYGYTF. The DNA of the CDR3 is TGCAGTGCTAGTATGCCCCACAGGGGGGTCTATGGCTACACCTTC.

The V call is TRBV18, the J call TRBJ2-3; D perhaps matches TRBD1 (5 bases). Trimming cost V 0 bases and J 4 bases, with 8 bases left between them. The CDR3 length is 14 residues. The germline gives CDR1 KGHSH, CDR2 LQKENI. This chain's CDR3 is CASSPPSGPDTQYF. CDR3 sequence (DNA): TGTGCCAGCTCACCACCATCAGGGCCAGATACGCAGTATTTT.

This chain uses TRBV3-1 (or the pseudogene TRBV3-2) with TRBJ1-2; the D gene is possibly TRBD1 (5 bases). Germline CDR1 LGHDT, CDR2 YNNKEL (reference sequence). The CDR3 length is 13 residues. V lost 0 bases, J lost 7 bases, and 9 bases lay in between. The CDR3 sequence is CASSQDRVLGYTF. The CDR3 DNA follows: TGTGCCAGCAGCCAAGACAGGGTTCTTGGCTACACCTTC.

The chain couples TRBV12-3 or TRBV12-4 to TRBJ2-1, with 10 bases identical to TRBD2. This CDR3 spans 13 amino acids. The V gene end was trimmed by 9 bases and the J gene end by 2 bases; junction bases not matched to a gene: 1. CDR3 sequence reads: CASGTSAYNEQFF. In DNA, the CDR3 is TGTGCCAGTGGGACTAGCGCCTACAATGAGCAGTTCTTC.